The rows below give T cell receptor beta chains drawn from one sample of a study of blood T cell repertoires in COVID-19. Repertoires were generated with immunoSEQ multiplex PCR, while TCRdb's copy carries only in-frame clones and drops some. The top ten clones hold less than 2% of a sample with about 290,000 clones, roughly 90% of them seen once. Material: PBMCs or T cells enriched from blood (not recorded which). These TCRs come from a woman in her forties who had recovered from COVID-19. Each CDR3 is given with its conserved first and last residue. D genes are given only for firm matches. Clone size, where shown, is once, few, many, or a class for clones that have expanded.

abundance: -; v_gene: TRBV5-5; d_gene: TRBD2; j_gene: TRBJ2-1; CDR3aa: CASSLPTSGLNNEQFF; CDR3nt: TGTGCCAGCAGCTTGCCTACTAGCGGGTTGAACAATGAGCAGTTCTTC
abundance: -; v_gene: TRBV5-1; d_gene: -; j_gene: TRBJ2-3; CDR3aa: CASSYGQSTDTQYF; CDR3nt: TGCGCCAGCAGCTACGGACAGAGCACAGATACGCAGTATTTT
abundance: -; v_gene: TRBV11-1; d_gene: TRBD1; j_gene: TRBJ1-2; CDR3aa: CASSPDREEGYTF; CDR3nt: TGTGCCAGCAGTCCGGACAGGGAGGAGGGCTACACCTTC
abundance: -; v_gene: TRBV15; d_gene: -; j_gene: TRBJ1-1; CDR3aa: CATSRVWSEAFF; CDR3nt: TGTGCCACCAGCAGAGTGTGGAGTGAAGCTTTCTTT
abundance: -; v_gene: TRBV18; d_gene: -; j_gene: TRBJ2-7; CDR3aa: CASSPSEGIGSYEQYF; CDR3nt: TGTGCCAGCTCACCATCTGAGGGAATAGGCTCCTACGAGCAGTACTTC
abundance: -; v_gene: TRBV18; d_gene: -; j_gene: TRBJ1-2; CDR3aa: CASSPSGGGYGYTF; CDR3nt: TGTGCCAGCTCACCTTCGGGGGGCGGCTATGGCTACACCTTC
abundance: once; v_gene: TRBV7-2; d_gene: -; j_gene: TRBJ2-1; CDR3aa: CASSLREEQFF; CDR3nt: TGTGCCAGCAGCTTACGAGAAGAGCAGTTCTTC
abundance: -; v_gene: TRBV5-5; d_gene: TRBD1; j_gene: TRBJ1-2; CDR3aa: CASSPGQGTTYGYTF; CDR3nt: TGTGCCAGCAGCCCGGGACAGGGGACAACCTATGGCTACACCTTC
abundance: -; v_gene: TRBV4-1; d_gene: -; j_gene: TRBJ2-7; CDR3aa: CASSQRTVSYEQYF; CDR3nt: TGCGCCAGCAGCCAGCGGACAGTTTCCTACGAGCAGTACTTC
abundance: -; v_gene: TRBV7-9; d_gene: -; j_gene: TRBJ1-1; CDR3aa: CASSLGNRINTEAFF; CDR3nt: TGTGCCAGCAGCTTAGGTAACAGGATAAACACTGAAGCTTTCTTT
abundance: -; v_gene: TRBV7-2; d_gene: -; j_gene: TRBJ2-5; CDR3aa: CASSLAEQGPQETQYF; CDR3nt: TGTGCCAGCAGCTTAGCCGAACAGGGCCCCCAAGAGACCCAGTACTTC
abundance: -; v_gene: TRBV6-5; d_gene: TRBD1; j_gene: TRBJ1-5; CDR3aa: CASSKDRAGNQPQHF; CDR3nt: TGTGCCAGCAGCAAGGACAGGGCCGGTAATCAGCCCCAGCATTTT
abundance: -; v_gene: TRBV7-3; d_gene: TRBD2; j_gene: TRBJ2-2; CDR3aa: CASSAGGSTGELFF; CDR3nt: TGTGCCAGCAGTGCGGGGGGTAGCACCGGGGAGCTGTTTTTT
abundance: -; v_gene: TRBV9; d_gene: TRBD2; j_gene: TRBJ2-2; CDR3aa: CASSTSGRHTGELFF; CDR3nt: TGTGCCAGCAGCACTAGCGGGAGACACACCGGGGAGCTGTTTTTT
abundance: -; v_gene: TRBV5-4; d_gene: TRBD2; j_gene: TRBJ2-5; CDR3aa: CASSPGTSGRGVYQETQYF; CDR3nt: TGTGCCAGCAGCCCGGGGACTAGCGGGAGGGGGGTGTACCAAGAGACCCAGTACTTC
abundance: -; v_gene: TRBV2; d_gene: -; j_gene: TRBJ1-6; CDR3aa: CASSDPGTLHF; CDR3nt: TGTGCCAGCAGTGATCCGGGAACCCTCCACTTT
abundance: once; v_gene: TRBV6-5; d_gene: -; j_gene: TRBJ2-5; CDR3aa: CATGRGGETQYF; CDR3nt: TGTGCCACCGGGCGGGGCGGAGAGACCCAGTACTTC
abundance: -; v_gene: TRBV9; d_gene: TRBD1; j_gene: TRBJ1-3; CDR3aa: CASSVDHRGLTGNTIYF; CDR3nt: TGTGCCAGCAGCGTAGATCACAGGGGGCTCACTGGAAACACCATATATTTT
abundance: -; v_gene: TRBV6-5; d_gene: -; j_gene: TRBJ2-3; CDR3aa: CASSFRHPPDTQYF; CDR3nt: TGTGCCAGCAGTTTCCGACACCCCCCGGATACGCAGTATTTT
abundance: -; v_gene: TRBV4-2; d_gene: TRBD1; j_gene: TRBJ2-7; CDR3aa: CASSPQGTGSYEQYF; CDR3nt: TGTGCCAGCAGCCCCCAGGGGACAGGCTCCTACGAGCAGTACTTC
abundance: -; v_gene: TRBV18; d_gene: TRBD1; j_gene: TRBJ2-2; CDR3aa: CASSPIGRGTGYTGELFF; CDR3nt: TGTGCCAGCTCACCTATCGGAAGGGGGACAGGCTACACCGGGGAGCTGTTTTTT
abundance: -; v_gene: TRBV5-1; d_gene: -; j_gene: TRBJ1-4; CDR3aa: CASSLVQGNEKLFF; CDR3nt: TGCGCCAGCAGCTTGGTCCAGGGGAATGAAAAACTGTTTTTT
abundance: -; v_gene: TRBV9; d_gene: TRBD2; j_gene: TRBJ2-1; CDR3aa: CASSASGGAFNEQFF; CDR3nt: TGTGCCAGCAGCGCTAGCGGGGGGGCCTTCAATGAGCAGTTCTTC
abundance: -; v_gene: TRBV9; d_gene: TRBD2; j_gene: TRBJ2-1; CDR3aa: CASSVDLAGVRNNEQFF; CDR3nt: TGTGCCAGCAGCGTAGATCTAGCGGGAGTTCGAAACAATGAGCAGTTCTTC
abundance: -; v_gene: TRBV27; d_gene: -; j_gene: TRBJ1-2; CDR3aa: CASSLSGGYGYTF; CDR3nt: TGTGCCAGCAGTTTATCAGGGGGCTATGGCTACACCTTC
abundance: -; v_gene: TRBV27; d_gene: TRBD2; j_gene: TRBJ2-7; CDR3aa: CASSLRAKAETSGELCQYF; CDR3nt: TGTGCCAGCAGTTTAAGGGCGAAGGCTGAGACTAGCGGGGAGTTGTGCCAGTACTTC
abundance: -; v_gene: TRBV6-5; d_gene: TRBD1; j_gene: TRBJ1-1; CDR3aa: CASWAGGAVEAFF; CDR3nt: TGTGCCAGCTGGGCAGGGGGCGCGGTTGAAGCTTTCTTT
abundance: -; v_gene: TRBV27; d_gene: TRBD2; j_gene: TRBJ2-7; CDR3aa: CASSFLAGSTYEQYF; CDR3nt: TGTGCCAGCAGTTTCCTAGCGGGTAGCACCTACGAGCAGTACTTC
abundance: -; v_gene: TRBV3-1/TRBV3-2; d_gene: TRBD1; j_gene: TRBJ1-2; CDR3aa: CASSQLYVGQGGDGYTF; CDR3nt: TGTGCCAGCAGCCAACTGTACGTCGGACAGGGGGGAGATGGCTACACCTTC